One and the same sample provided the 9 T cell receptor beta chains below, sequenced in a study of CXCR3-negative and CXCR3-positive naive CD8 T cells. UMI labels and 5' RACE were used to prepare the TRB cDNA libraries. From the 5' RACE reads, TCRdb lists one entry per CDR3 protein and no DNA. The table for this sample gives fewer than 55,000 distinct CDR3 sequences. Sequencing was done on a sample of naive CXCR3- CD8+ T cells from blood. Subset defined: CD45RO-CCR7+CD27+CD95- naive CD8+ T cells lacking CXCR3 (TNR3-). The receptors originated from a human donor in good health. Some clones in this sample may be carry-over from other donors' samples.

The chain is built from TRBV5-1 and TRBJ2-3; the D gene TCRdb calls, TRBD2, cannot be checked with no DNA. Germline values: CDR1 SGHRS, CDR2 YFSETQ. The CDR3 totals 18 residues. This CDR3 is CASSFYGTHLDGTDTQYF.

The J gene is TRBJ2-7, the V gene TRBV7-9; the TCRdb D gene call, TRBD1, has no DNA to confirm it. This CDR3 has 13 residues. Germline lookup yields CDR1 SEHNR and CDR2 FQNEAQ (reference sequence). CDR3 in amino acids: CASSAPGVVEQYF.

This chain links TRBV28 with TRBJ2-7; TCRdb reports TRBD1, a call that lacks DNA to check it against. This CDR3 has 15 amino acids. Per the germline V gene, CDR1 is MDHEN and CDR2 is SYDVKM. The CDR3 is CASSGGAGISYEQYF.

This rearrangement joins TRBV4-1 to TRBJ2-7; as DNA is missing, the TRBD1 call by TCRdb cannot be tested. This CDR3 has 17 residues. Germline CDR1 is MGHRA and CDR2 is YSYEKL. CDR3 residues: CASSQEFSGLGPYEQYF.

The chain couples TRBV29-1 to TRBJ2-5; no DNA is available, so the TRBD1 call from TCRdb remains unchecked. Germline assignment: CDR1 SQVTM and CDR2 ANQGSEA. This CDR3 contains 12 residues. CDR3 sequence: CSVEGGSRTQYF. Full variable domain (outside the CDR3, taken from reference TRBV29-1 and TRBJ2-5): SAVISQKPSRDICQRGTSLTIQCQVDSQVTMMFWYRQQPGQSLTLIATANQGSEATYESGFVIDKFPISRPNLTFSTLTVSNMSPEDSSIYLCSVEGGSRTQYFGPGTRLLVL.

CDR3 amino acids: CASSSTGGRETQYF. This chain uses TRBV7-2 with TRBJ2-5; TCRdb designates TRBD1, a call that cannot be tested without DNA. Germline loops: CDR1 SGHTA, CDR2 FQGNSA. This CDR3 is built from 14 residues.

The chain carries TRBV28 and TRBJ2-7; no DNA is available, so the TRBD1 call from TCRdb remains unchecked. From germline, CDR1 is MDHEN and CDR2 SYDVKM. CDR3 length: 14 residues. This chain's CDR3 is CASSFPRTGGEQYF.

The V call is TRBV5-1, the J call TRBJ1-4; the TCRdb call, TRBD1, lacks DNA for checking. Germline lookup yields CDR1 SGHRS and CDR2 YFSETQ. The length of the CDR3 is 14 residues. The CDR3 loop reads CASSHGTTNEKLFF.

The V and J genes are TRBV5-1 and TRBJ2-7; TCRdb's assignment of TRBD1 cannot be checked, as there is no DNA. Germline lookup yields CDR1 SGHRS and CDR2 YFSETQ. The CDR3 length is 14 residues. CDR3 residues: CASSLAQGDYEQYF.